This T cell receptor beta chain was sequenced during a study of T cell repertoires in cytomegalovirus infection (dated by TCRdb to between 2018 and 2021). Study-level background: Donor HLA type was relevant to the analysis, as public TCR beta signatures indicated carriage of CMV infection together with the matching HLA type. Here is what the overall study found, with its caveats: The ex vivo response was dominated by HLA-C-restricted CMV-specific TCR beta clonotypes, which also provided the single most frequent clonotype in two of eight donors. In both this cohort and an independent roughly 400-donor cohort, the cumulative frequency of public TCR beta family members distinguished carriers of CMV infection plus the relevant HLA type.

V is trimmed back by 7 bases and J by 0 bases, and the junction contains 3 bases that no gene match accounts for. From the cysteine up to the phenylalanine, the CDR3 has a length of 14 residues. Solely the CDR3 DNA is kept, with 42 bases framed from the first base. CDR1 and CDR2 are read off the germline V gene (reference sequence) as SEHNR and FQNEAQ. Turning to this clonotype: Its target antigen remains unknown. No much larger clone exists at a distance of one base, and base qualities are not known.

The listed sequencing device is Illumina HiSeq 1500. TCRdb passed the public sequencing reads through fastp at Q25 and MiXCR, retaining productive beta sequences. CDR3 protein sequences are deduplicated, and each keeps its most common genes and DNA. Counted in this sample were 60,000 to 85,000 distinct CDR3 sequences; 22% of them appeared once. In total, the top ten clones hold around 79% of the sample. This sequence uses TRBV7-9 and TRBJ1-3; 7 junctional bases match TRBD1. The source material was PBMCs, sequenced either directly or after in vitro stimulation (not recorded which). The clonotype was recovered from a human donor in good health (CMV status not recorded). Some clones in this sample may be carry-over from other donors' samples. The CDR3 region has the sequence CASTPGGSGNTIYF. The nucleotide sequence reads TGTGCCAGCACCCCAGGGGGCTCTGGAAACACCATATATTTT.